Reported below is one TCR beta chain. The antigen is not known. These data belong to a study of blood T cells in healthy people across ages. Findings and limits, study-wide: Roughly linear age-related decline in beta diversity appeared, significant by age around 36.

Then a second PCR, running about 6 to 11 cycles, was carried out with a sample-barcoded 5' primer and a J-beta primer mix. TCRdb redid the calling of the 5' RACE reads with MiXCR, one entry per CDR3 protein. The sample contains about 760,000 distinct CDR3 sequences, roughly three fifths of which appear only once. The CDR3 is 15 amino acids. Trimming at V came to 5 bases and at J to 0 bases, leaving 6 bases not matched to a gene. Germline V gene data show CDR1 as MNHEY and CDR2 as SVGAGI. V gene TRBV6-5 combines with J gene TRBJ2-5, with 7 bases matching TRBD2. The sample taken for sequencing was blood. This TCR was sampled from a man aged 35 to 55 in good health. The CDR3 DNA reads as TGTGCCAGCAGTCCCGGGGGGTCTTACCAAGAGACCCAGTACTTC. This translates into CASSPGGSYQETQYF.